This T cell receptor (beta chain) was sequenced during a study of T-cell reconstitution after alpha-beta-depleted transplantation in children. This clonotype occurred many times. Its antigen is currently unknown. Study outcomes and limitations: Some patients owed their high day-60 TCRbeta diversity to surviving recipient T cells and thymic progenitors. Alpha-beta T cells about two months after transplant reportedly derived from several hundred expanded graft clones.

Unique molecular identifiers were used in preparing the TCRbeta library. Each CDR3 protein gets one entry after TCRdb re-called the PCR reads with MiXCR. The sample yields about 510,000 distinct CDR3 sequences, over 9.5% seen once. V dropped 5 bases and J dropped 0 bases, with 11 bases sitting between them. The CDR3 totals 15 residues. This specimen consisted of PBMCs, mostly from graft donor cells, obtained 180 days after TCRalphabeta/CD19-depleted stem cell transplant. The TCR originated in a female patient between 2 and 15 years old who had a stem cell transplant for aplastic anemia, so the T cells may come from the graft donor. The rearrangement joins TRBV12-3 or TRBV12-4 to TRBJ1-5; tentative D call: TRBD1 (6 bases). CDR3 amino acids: CASSPGTISNQPQHF. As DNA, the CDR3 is TGTGCCAGCAGTCCCGGGACAATTAGCAATCAGCCCCAGCATTTT.